The rows below give T cell receptor beta chains drawn from one sample of a study of Tregs in tolerant kidney transplant recipients. This table comes from immunoSEQ multiplex PCR, and its TCRdb copy is limited to in-frame clones, with some not included. The data show about 50,000 clones, about nine tenths seen once. The sample was CD8+ T cells from blood (PBMCs), taken 12 months after the transplant. Source of these receptors: a human patient who received a combined kidney and bone marrow transplant. A subset of T cells may come from the graft donor. Each CDR3 is given without its conserved first and last residue.

cdr3_aa: ASSLAGGLGEQF; v_call: TRBV7-6
cdr3_aa: ASSVTGGLETQY; v_call: TRBV7-3
cdr3_aa: ASRWTVVDNEQF; v_call: TRBV6-1
cdr3_aa: ASSFLPEGDEKLF; v_call: TRBV28
cdr3_aa: SVEFSDRNYGYT; v_call: TRBV29-1
cdr3_aa: ASSHREGVYNEQF; v_call: TRBV4-1
cdr3_aa: ASSQEGPYNSPLH; v_call: TRBV14
cdr3_aa: ASSFLGGKNTEAF; v_call: TRBV11-2
cdr3_aa: ASSLVGGRAISPLH; v_call: TRBV5-4
cdr3_aa: ASSGDIDYGYT; v_call: TRBV25-1
cdr3_aa: ASSQQGVQPQH; v_call: TRBV4-1
cdr3_aa: ASSLGPGRGVSYEQY; v_call: TRBV7-9
cdr3_aa: ASSLEEGGPSEQF; v_call: TRBV5-8
cdr3_aa: ASSVPAGGRHTQY; v_call: TRBV9
cdr3_aa: ASSLYGGSYNEQF; v_call: TRBV7-6
cdr3_aa: AISPGQGSLGYT; v_call: TRBV10-3
cdr3_aa: ASSRDGRGGFQETQY; v_call: TRBV5-8
cdr3_aa: ASRPVPADTQY; v_call: TRBV5-1
cdr3_aa: ASSLAFQGDYEQY; v_call: TRBV4-1
cdr3_aa: ASSQDWSRGETQY; v_call: TRBV4-2
cdr3_aa: ASSHPSYEQY; v_call: TRBV11-2
cdr3_aa: ASSASYANTGELF; v_call: TRBV7-9
cdr3_aa: ATSRGGDNEQF; v_call: TRBV15
cdr3_aa: ASSPQGSDTEAF; v_call: TRBV5-1
cdr3_aa: ASSHYPLAGAHNEQF; v_call: TRBV4-1
cdr3_aa: ASSPNPRGGVTDTQY; v_call: TRBV7-3
cdr3_aa: ASSLGTLYGYT; v_call: TRBV5-6
cdr3_aa: ASSLAGLAGEVRAGELF; v_call: TRBV5-5
cdr3_aa: ASTKGEYQPQH; v_call: TRBV6-1
cdr3_aa: ASSQGSGYT; v_call: TRBV28
cdr3_aa: ASSHGQGNYGYT; v_call: TRBV7-6
cdr3_aa: SVARETQY; v_call: TRBV29-1
cdr3_aa: ASSQEPGLAGDTQY; v_call: TRBV6-1
cdr3_aa: ASTGGLNTGELF; v_call: TRBV9
cdr3_aa: ASSIARHNQPQH; v_call: TRBV19
cdr3_aa: ASSLYTYEQY; v_call: TRBV28
cdr3_aa: ASSLTGMMEKLF; v_call: TRBV27
cdr3_aa: ASSLGGGSTDTQY; v_call: TRBV5-1
cdr3_aa: ASSQFESGGLQSTDTQY; v_call: TRBV4-1
cdr3_aa: ATEERGPRGNEQF; v_call: TRBV10-3
cdr3_aa: ASSLYRDAGELF; v_call: TRBV27
cdr3_aa: ASSDPLARGYEQY; v_call: TRBV2
cdr3_aa: ASSRLAAGTDTQY; v_call: TRBV11-2
cdr3_aa: ASSPGAYEQY; v_call: TRBV19
cdr3_aa: ASSPALGGSRETQY; v_call: TRBV13
cdr3_aa: ASSLGVGNTIY; v_call: TRBV7-2
cdr3_aa: ASSPGSSPQETQY; v_call: TRBV13
cdr3_aa: ASTGQGWNYGYT; v_call: TRBV5-5
cdr3_aa: ASSPGQGDTGELF; v_call: TRBV6-4
cdr3_aa: ASSLDQSSGRVEQF; v_call: TRBV11-3
cdr3_aa: ASSVADSYSNNEQF; v_call: TRBV9
cdr3_aa: GSSLTGQAGYT; v_call: TRBV5-4
cdr3_aa: ASSLGLGTDYPYEQY; v_call: TRBV28
cdr3_aa: ASSMGTVEF; v_call: TRBV19